This record looks at one T cell receptor (beta chain) sequence and its context. The antigen is unknown. This entry is derived from a study of cytomegalovirus exposure and HLA in healthy donors. Study-wide results and caveats: In most subjects, TCR beta sequences reportedly gave accurate predictions of HLA-A and HLA-B alleles. Data from an earlier analysis indicated that most TCR beta V segments were productive either about 90% or about 30% of the time. HLA restriction was apparent for most CMV-associated TCR beta chains in a later analysis.

Despite likely unrecorded immune exposures, the donors were nominally healthy at the time of sampling. PCR involved 60 Vbeta and 13 Jbeta primers. Sequencing used immunoSEQ multiplex PCR; TCRdb keeps in-frame clones, though not all of them. The sample carries approximately 140,000 clones, around 74% recorded once. J gave up 7 bases and V 2 bases, and 6 bases lay outside the gene matches. The CDR3 has 14 amino acids. Germline CDR1 is MGHRA and CDR2 is YSYEKL. The chain employs TRBV4-1 and TRBJ2-5, with TRBD1 matching over 8 bases. The clonotype comes from a man in his fifties in good health and CMV-seropositive. The sample comprised PBMCs. In DNA, the CDR3 is TGCGCCAGCAGCCAAAGGACAGGGTTCAGGACCCAGTACTTC. Its protein product is CASSQRTGFRTQYF.